Below, 10 T cell receptor beta chains from the same sample are listed, as sequenced in a study of blood T cell repertoires in COVID-19. Libraries were prepared by immunoSEQ multiplex PCR; TCRdb keeps only in-frame clonotypes and omits some of them. This sample yields 250,000 to 300,000 clones, of which around 85% are seen a single time; 1.5% to 2% belongs to the top ten. The sample taken for sequencing was PBMCs or T cells enriched from blood (not recorded which). The receptors come from a woman between 50 and 59 years old who had recovered from COVID-19.

V is TRBV19 and J is TRBJ2-3, with D possibly matching TRBD1 (7 bases). The germline V and J ends were trimmed by 6 bases and 0 bases, with 19 bases remaining between them. The CDR3 is 17 residues long. The germline V gene encodes CDR1 LNHDA and CDR2 SQIVND (reference sequence). CDR3 protein: CASSLMGGGGSTDTQYF. CDR3 sequence (DNA): TGTGCCAGTAGCCTCATGGGCGGAGGGGGCAGCACAGATACGCAGTATTTT.

This sequence joins TRBV6-5 and TRBJ2-7; no definite D call. V lost 3 bases and J lost 0, with 9 bases in between. CDR1 is MNHEY, CDR2 SVGAGI, per germline. The CDR3 length is 14 residues. CDR3 bases: TGTGCCAGCAGTTATTTTAGGAGCTCCTACGAGCAGTACTTC. Residues: CASSYFRSSYEQYF.

The V call is TRBV5-1, the J call TRBJ1-5, with TRBD1 identical over 10 bases. J lost 5 bases, V lost 2 bases, and 1 base had no gene match. The germline V gene encodes CDR1 SGHRS and CDR2 YFSETQ. The length of the CDR3 is 14 residues. CDR3 DNA: TGCGCCAGCAGCTTTGGGACAGGGGATCAGCCCCAGCATTTT. The encoded protein is CASSFGTGDQPQHF.

The chain joins TRBV27 to TRBJ2-7; D is unclear. CDR3 length: 15 amino acids. Trimming cost V 3 bases and J 3 bases, with 15 bases left between them. From germline, CDR1 is MNHEY and CDR2 SMNVEV (reference sequence). The CDR3 bases are TGTGCCAGCAGTTTCGAACAGTCGGCTGTCTACGAGCAGTACTTC. This gives the protein CASSFEQSAVYEQYF.

This rearrangement joins TRBV28 to TRBJ2-1, with 9 nucleotides matching TRBD2. V was pared by 1 base and J by 4 bases, with 11 bases of the junction left unmatched. There are 18 residues in the CDR3. Per the germline V gene, CDR1 is MDHEN and CDR2 is SYDVKM. CDR3 coding DNA: TGTGCCAGCAGTTTATCCGGGATGACGGCGGGGGGGTACAATGAGCAGTTCTTC. Protein sequence: CASSLSGMTAGGYNEQFF.

The chain couples TRBV6-5 to TRBJ2-1; 7 positions match TRBD2. Germline lookup yields CDR1 MNHEY and CDR2 SVGAGI. V dropped 4 bases and J dropped 6; count of bases not matched to a gene: 9. This CDR3 comprises 15 residues. The DNA for the CDR3 is TGTGCCAGCAGTTTCGGACTAGGGGCTGCCAATGAGCAGTTCTTC. It translates to CASSFGLGAANEQFF.

The count of this clone is one. The V call is TRBV4-1, the J call TRBJ2-1; TRBD2 agrees at 8 bases. V was clipped by 0 bases and J by 10 bases; unmatched bases: 2. Germline V gene lookup returns CDR1 MGHRA and CDR2 YSYEKL. The CDR3 consists of 13 residues. The CDR3 region has the DNA TGCGCCAGCAGCCAAGACCAGCGGGGGGAGCAGTTCTTC. Translating it yields CASSQDQRGEQFF.

The count of this clone is one. J is TRBJ2-1 and V is TRBV28; 9 nucleotides agree with TRBD2. From germline, CDR1 is MDHEN and CDR2 SYDVKM. This CDR3 region has 14 residues. V was clipped by 5 bases and J by 9 bases; unmatched bases: 8. The CDR3 sequence is CASSLAGIPIEQFF. Here the CDR3 DNA reads TGTGCCAGCAGTCTAGCGGGGATCCCGATTGAGCAGTTCTTC.

This clone was detected only once. This chain uses TRBV7-9 with TRBJ1-3; D gene unclear. Germline CDR1 and CDR2: SEHNR and FQNEAQ (reference sequence). V lost 0 bases, J lost 0 bases, and 9 bases lay in between. This CDR3 contains 16 residues. DNA of the CDR3: TGTGCCAGCAGCTTAGCTCTAGCAAGCTCTGGAAACACCATATATTTT. This sequence encodes CASSLALASSGNTIYF.

The gene calls are TRBV5-1 and TRBJ1-1; D not certain. The CDR3 extends over 15 amino acids. Germline loops: CDR1 SGHRS, CDR2 YFSETQ. The V end was cut by 0 bases, the J end by 1 base, with 10 bases between. The DNA of the CDR3 is TGCGCCAGCAGCTTGGTTTGGACTGAGAACACTGAAGCTTTCTTT. Its translation: CASSLVWTENTEAFF.